This TCR beta chain is drawn from a study of control samples from healthy donors and cancer patients. The protocol was immunoSEQ multiplex PCR, while the TCRdb copy is restricted to in-frame clones and leaves out a portion. Altogether roughly 70,000 clones are present, 84% being singletons, with the ten largest covering about 26%. This clone has a single count. This TCR was sampled from a man aged 45-65 years in good health. Material: blood.

CDR3 nucleotide sequence: TGTGCCAGTAGTACACGGGGGGCAGGCGTGGACATTCAGTACTTC. It codes for CASSTRGAGVDIQYF. The chain combines TRBV19 with TRBJ2-4; TRBD2 is a possible D gene (7 bases). This CDR3 has 15 residues. Germline lookup yields CDR1 LNHDA and CDR2 SQIVND (reference sequence). V lost 4 bases and J 8 bases, leaving 18 bases between the germline ends. The full variable domain, completed using reference TRBV19 and TRBJ2-4, is DGGITQSPKYLFRKEGQNVTLSCEQNLNHDAMYWYRQDPGQGLRLIYYSQIVNDFQKGDIAEGYSVSREKKESFPLTVTSAQKNPTAFYLCASSTRGAGVDIQYFGAGTRLSVL.